This T cell receptor (beta chain) is from a study of T cell clusters in autoimmune cytopenias. For the study at large: The median distinct TRB clonotype count was approximately 2,500 per sample, from a median around 50,000 reads.

Multiplex touch-down PCR amplified TRB using TRB-A and TRB-B pools in one tube. Each CDR3 protein gets one entry in TCRdb, which reprocessed the multiplex PCR reads and gives no DNA. The sample totals approximately 11,000 distinct CDR3 sequences; its top ten clones hold 21%. Each sample's input was 250 ng genomic DNA, 38,000 or so genome equivalents. Its frequency marks this clonotype as medium-sized. The CDR3 has 14 amino acids. Germline CDR1 reads MNHEY; CDR2 reads SMNVEV (reference sequence). This sample also belongs to another study, concerning T cell repertoires in aging, cancer and after chemotherapy. That source reports: Rebound thymic output was suggested by rising median generation probability during chemotherapy in each cancer cohort.

The sample consisted of peripheral blood. The TCR was taken from a human donor in good health. The chain combines TRBV27 with TRBJ2-3. Here the CDR3 reads CASSLRFGTDTQYF.